This TCR beta chain was profiled in a study of shared clonotypes between healthy human individuals. Regarding the study as a whole: Clonotypes which were not shared had lower generation probabilities than clonotypes that all four donors shared. Rarefaction analysis demonstrated incomplete sorted-subset sequencing notwithstanding large depth.

Points on this clone: Its antigen is as yet unknown.

All participating donors were Caucasian adults from Nashville, Tennessee. Sequencing used immunoSEQ multiplex PCR; TCRdb keeps in-frame clones, though not all of them. The sample holds millions of clones, 85% to 95% seen once. Trimming removed 4 bases from V and 2 bases from J, with 8 bases in between. CDR3 length equals 13 residues. CDR1 is MNHEY and CDR2 is SMNVEV in the germline V gene (reference sequence). Specimen: naive CD4+ T cells sorted from blood. This sample's subset: CD45RA+ positively selected. This sequence was found in a man between 18 and 29 years old in good health. This chain uses TRBV27 with TRBJ2-5; D is possibly TRBD1 (6 bases). The CDR3: CASSSQGQETQYF. CDR3 in DNA: TGTGCCAGCAGTTCTCAGGGGCAAGAGACCCAGTACTTC.